This T cell receptor (beta chain) appears in the sequencing data of a study of identifying expanded T cells in peripheral blood. Between the trimmed V and J ends, which lost 4 bases and 8 bases, there was a span of 20 bases. The CDR3 totals 16 residues. Germline V gene data show CDR1 as KGHSH and CDR2 as LQKENI. Using immunoSEQ multiplex PCR, the repertoire was profiled, and TCRdb retains in-frame clones only, with some absent. The sample contains around 120,000 clones, about 80% of which appear only once. The chain joins TRBV18 to TRBJ1-4; D may be TRBD1 (5 bases). Sequencing was performed on blood. The receptor was derived from a person between 18 and 69 years old in good health. DNA for the CDR3: TGTGCCAGCTCACAGAACTCAGGGCCAGAACGGGAAAAACTGTTTTTT. This sequence encodes CASSQNSGPEREKLFF. Based on the CDR3 plus reference TRBV18 and TRBJ1-4, the full variable domain is NAGVMQNPRHLVRRRGQEARLRCSPMKGHSHVYWYRQLPEEGLKFMVYLQKENIIDESGMPKERFSAEFPKEGPSILRIQQVVRGDSAAYFCASSQNSGPEREKLFFGSGTQLSVL.